These 28 T cell receptor beta chains came from one sample sequenced in a study of T cell repertoires in cytomegalovirus infection. TCRdb ran MiXCR on the reads and lists one entry per CDR3 protein. The sample lists 150,000 to 200,000 distinct CDR3 sequences; more than 9% were seen once. The sequencing sample was made of PBMCs. These receptors all come from a human donor in good health (CMV status not recorded). Some clones in this sample may be carry-over from other donors' samples.

This clonotype was seen a handful of times. The V call is TRBV6-4, the J call TRBJ1-2; 11 bases are shared with TRBD1. With V trimmed by 6 bases and J by 3 bases, 6 bases remained unmatched. The CDR3 is 15 residues long. Germline CDR1 reads MRHNA; CDR2 reads SNTAGT. The DNA of the CDR3 is TGTGCCAGCAGCCGGACAGGGGGCGCCGACTATGGCTACACCTTC. Residues: CASSRTGGADYGYTF.

V usage is TRBV5-1 and J usage is TRBJ1-1; TRBD1 is a possible D gene (6 bases). Trimming pared 5 bases from V and 2 bases from J, leaving 25 bases between. The CDR3 consists of 18 residues. Germline V gives CDR1 SGHRS, CDR2 YFSETQ. The CDR3 sequence is CASSPGTTQGLGNTEAFF. CDR3 in DNA: TGCGCCAGCAGTCCGGGAACGACGCAGGGGTTGGGAAACACTGAAGCTTTCTTT.

This clonotype was picked up many times. The J gene is TRBJ2-1, the V gene TRBV7-8, with 10 bases that match TRBD2. Germline V gene data show CDR1 as SGHVS and CDR2 as FQNEAQ. The CDR3 extends over 15 amino acids. The V gene end was trimmed by 3 bases and the J gene end by 9 bases; junction bases not matched to a gene: 8. The CDR3 DNA is TGTGCCAGCAGCTTGAGAGCGGGAGGGCCATTTGAGCAGTTCTTC. It yields the protein CASSLRAGGPFEQFF.

In this sample, this clonotype turned up many times. This chain connects TRBV7-2 to TRBJ1-2, with TRBD1 matching over 7 bases. With 7 bases clipped from V and 7 bases from J, the junction kept 12 bases outside the gene matches. The germline V gene encodes CDR1 SGHTA and CDR2 FQGNSA. The CDR3 length is 14 residues. The chain's CDR3 is CASNDISHRGGYTF. The DNA for the CDR3 is TGTGCCAGCAACGATATCTCGCACAGGGGTGGCTACACCTTC.

This clonotype came up many times. The rearrangement links TRBV5-5 to TRBJ1-2; unclear D gene. V lost 2 bases, J lost 6 bases, and 11 bases lay in between. Germline V lookup: CDR1 SGHKS, CDR2 YYEKEE (reference sequence). The CDR3 consists of 13 residues. The CDR3 coding sequence is TGTGCCAGCAGCTTTGGAGGGAGAGATGGCTACACCTTC. Its protein product is CASSFGGRDGYTF.

This clonotype showed up many times. The J gene is TRBJ2-7, the V gene TRBV7-2, with 7 bases matching TRBD2. CDR1 is SGHTA, CDR2 FQGNSA, per germline. The CDR3 is made up of 15 amino acids. V shed 7 bases, J shed 4 bases, and the junction held 13 bases outside the gene matches. CDR3 DNA sequence: TGTGCCAGCATGACTACTAGCGATCTTTGGTACGAGCAGTACTTC. Its translation: CASMTTSDLWYEQYF.

This clonotype was detected many times. V and J are TRBV28 and TRBJ1-1; D remains ambiguous. Germline CDR1 and CDR2: MDHEN and SYDVKM. CDR3 size: 14 residues. V was trimmed by 5 bases and J by 5 bases, leaving 15 bases between them. CDR3 bases: TGTGCCAGCAGTCCCACGTTTGAAGGAACTGAAGCTTTCTTT. Translated: CASSPTFEGTEAFF.

This clonotype was recorded many times. The genes are TRBV7-2 and TRBJ1-3; TRBD1 is a possible D gene (6 bases). Per the germline V gene, CDR1 is SGHTA and CDR2 is FQGNSA. V was cut by 5 bases and J by 2 bases, with 13 bases left in between. The CDR3 sequence is 15 residues long. CDR3 loop: CASSTTGITGNTIYF. Here the CDR3 DNA reads TGTGCCAGCAGCACCACAGGGATTACTGGAAACACCATATATTTT.

Many counts were recorded for this clonotype. The chain employs TRBV12-3 or TRBV12-4 and TRBJ2-7; D gene ambiguous. V was pared by 3 bases and J by 4 bases, with 13 bases between. This CDR3 is 14 amino acids long. The CDR3 protein is CASSFAGDRYEQYF. As DNA, the CDR3 is TGTGCCAGCAGTTTTGCCGGAGATCGGTACGAGCAGTACTTC.

This clonotype was counted only a few times. CDR3 loop: CASSPGEVTDTQYF. CDR3 DNA: TGCGCCAGCAGCCCCGGGGAAGTAACAGATACGCAGTATTTT. The chain joins TRBV5-1 to TRBJ2-3; D is possibly TRBD2 (5 bases). The V end lost 4 bases, the J end lost 3 bases, and 12 bases lay between the germline ends. Germline assignment: CDR1 SGHRS and CDR2 YFSETQ. The CDR3 has 14 residues.

In DNA form, the CDR3 reads TGTGCCAGCAGCTTAAGTCCGGGTTTGAACACTGAAGCTTTCTTT. Protein: CASSLSPGLNTEAFF. This chain connects TRBV7-2 to TRBJ1-1, with unresolved D. Germline V gene lookup returns CDR1 SGHTA and CDR2 FQGNSA. CDR3 length equals 15 residues. V was shortened by 2 bases and J by 0 bases, with 10 bases between the two germline ends.

The CDR3 region is CASSYPPRTSIYGYTF. CDR3 nucleotide sequence: TGTGCCAGCAGTTACCCCCCCAGGACCTCTATCTATGGCTACACCTTC. The chain employs TRBV6-2 or TRBV6-3 and TRBJ1-2; D not resolved. Between the trimmed V and J ends, which lost 2 bases and 4 bases, there was a span of 17 bases. The CDR3 has 16 residues. CDR1 and CDR2 from the germline V gene are MNHEY and SVGEGT.

This clonotype was detected ten times or more. CDR3 loop: CASSLGGWEDNNYGYTF. CDR3 coding DNA: TGTGCCAGCAGCTTAGGGGGTTGGGAGGACAATAACTATGGCTACACCTTC. The chain recombines TRBV7-9 with TRBJ1-2; tentative D call: TRBD1 (5 bases). Germline CDR1 and CDR2: SEHNR and FQNEAQ (reference sequence). V was clipped by 1 base and J by 1 base, with 16 bases between them. This CDR3 region has 17 residues.

The chain couples TRBV27 to TRBJ2-3, with D maybe TRBD2 (5 bases). Germline V gives CDR1 MNHEY, CDR2 SMNVEV (reference sequence). V was shortened by 3 bases and J by 0 bases, with 10 bases between the two germline ends. The CDR3 has 15 residues. CDR3 sequence reads: CASSLKRPSTDTQYF. The CDR3 nucleotides read TGTGCCAGCAGTTTGAAGCGGCCAAGCACAGATACGCAGTATTTT.

This clonotype was seen a few times. The chain couples TRBV11-1 to TRBJ2-1, with D uncertain. The V gene's germline CDR1 is SGHAT and CDR2 FQDESV (reference sequence). Trimming removed 1 base from V and 4 bases from J, with 11 bases in between. The CDR3 spans 15 residues. CDR3 amino acids: CASSLGTNQYNEQFF. CDR3 bases: TGTGCCAGCAGCTTAGGGACCAACCAGTACAATGAGCAGTTCTTC.

This clonotype was counted ten times or more. V is TRBV29-1 and J is TRBJ2-7; TRBD2 matches at 7 bases. The germline V gene has CDR1 SQVTM and CDR2 ANQGSEA. Trimming at V came to 6 bases and at J to 2 bases, leaving 13 bases not matched to a gene. This CDR3 has 15 residues. In DNA, the CDR3 is TGCAGCGTCGTGGGGGAGCGGGAAAAACCCTACGAGCAGTACTTC. The encoded protein is CSVVGEREKPYEQYF.

The genes are TRBV5-1 and TRBJ2-7; D is perhaps TRBD1 (5 bases). The CDR3 totals 15 residues. The V end was cut by 4 bases, the J end by 0 bases, with 14 bases between. The V gene's germline CDR1 is SGHRS and CDR2 YFSETQ. For the CDR3, the DNA is TGCGCCAGCAGCCCTGAACCGGACAACTCCTACGAGCAGTACTTC. Amino acids: CASSPEPDNSYEQYF.

This clonotype was recorded at least ten times. The J gene is TRBJ1-1, the V gene TRBV12-3 or TRBV12-4, with D possibly being TRBD1 (5 bases). The V end was cut by 6 bases, the J end by 4 bases, with 21 bases between. The CDR3 is 16 residues long. The CDR3 DNA is TGTGCCAGCAGCCCCCGGAGTCGGGGACGGGGCACTGAAGCTTTCTTT. Amino acids: CASSPRSRGRGTEAFF.

This sequence joins TRBV27 and TRBJ2-3; 7 positions match TRBD1. The germline CDR1 and CDR2 sequences are MNHEY and SMNVEV (reference sequence). The CDR3 runs to 15 residues. The trim removed 3 bases at V and 1 base at J, leaving 4 bases unmatched. The CDR3 loop is CASSFVRGRTDTQYF. In DNA form, the CDR3 reads TGTGCCAGCAGTTTTGTGAGGGGGCGCACAGATACGCAGTATTTT.

V usage is TRBV20-1 and J usage is TRBJ2-5; perhaps TRBD1 as D (6 bases). CDR3 size: 13 residues. Germline lookup yields CDR1 DFQATT and CDR2 SNEGSKA (reference sequence). V lost 6 bases to trimming and J lost 0 bases, with 11 bases between them. CDR3 bases: TGCAGTGCAACCCGACAGGACCAAGAGACCCAGTACTTC. Its protein product is CSATRQDQETQYF.

This clonotype appeared many times. J is TRBJ1-2 and V is TRBV7-2; D ambiguous. The germline V gene has CDR1 SGHTA and CDR2 FQGNSA. This CDR3 is built from 14 residues. V shed 3 bases and J shed 7 bases, with 15 bases lying between them. This CDR3 reads CASSLRGSWSGYTF. CDR3 coding DNA: TGTGCCAGCAGCTTGCGCGGTAGTTGGTCTGGCTACACCTTC.

This clonotype has a handful of counts. This sequence joins TRBV24-1 and TRBJ1-2; 10 nucleotides align to TRBD1. The V segment lost 4 bases and the J segment 7 bases; nucleotides outside the gene matches: 2. Germline CDR1 is KGHDR and CDR2 is SFDVKD. This CDR3 is built from 13 residues. The CDR3 DNA reads as TGTGCCACCAGTGAAAGGACAGGGGGTGGCTACACCTTC. Encoded protein: CATSERTGGGYTF.

The chain recombines TRBV19 with TRBJ1-5; D not resolved. Germline loops: CDR1 LNHDA, CDR2 SQIVND (reference sequence). This CDR3 has 14 residues. V was shortened by 5 bases and J by 2 bases, with 10 bases between the two germline ends. In nucleotides, the CDR3 is TGTGCCAGTAGTTCCAGGAGGGGCAATCAGCCCCAGCATTTT. It is translated as CASSSRRGNQPQHF.

This sequence joins TRBV20-1 and TRBJ2-3, with a possible D match to TRBD2 (5 bases). The V end was cut by 5 bases, the J end by 0 bases, with 15 bases between. Germline lookup yields CDR1 DFQATT and CDR2 SNEGSKA (reference sequence). The length of the CDR3 is 15 residues. The CDR3 loop is CSAVRSGPSTDTQYF. CDR3 bases: TGCAGTGCTGTGAGGAGCGGCCCGAGCACAGATACGCAGTATTTT.

The chain uses TRBV20-1 and TRBJ2-1, with D tentatively TRBD2 (5 bases). V lost 7 bases and J 4 bases, leaving 23 bases between the germline ends. CDR1 is DFQATT, CDR2 SNEGSKA, per germline (reference sequence). The CDR3 totals 16 residues. CDR3 in DNA: TGCAGTGTACGTAGGTCGCGGCGGGTGGGATACAATGAGCAGTTCTTC. The encoded protein is CSVRRSRRVGYNEQFF.

This clonotype was detected many times. The chain recombines TRBV12-3 or TRBV12-4 with TRBJ1-2; 8 bases map to TRBD1. The length of the CDR3 is 16 residues. The J segment lost 5 bases and the V segment lost 5 bases, leaving 13 bases of the junction unmatched. Here the CDR3 reads CASSLDVGQANYGYTF. In nucleotides, the CDR3 is TGTGCCAGCAGTCTTGACGTGGGACAGGCCAATTATGGCTACACCTTC.

At least ten counts were recorded for this clonotype. The rearrangement uses TRBV5-4 and TRBJ2-2; 7 nucleotides match TRBD2. V dropped 4 bases and J dropped 0; count of bases not matched to a gene: 6. The CDR3 covers 16 residues. Germline CDR1 reads SGHNT; CDR2 reads YYREEE (reference sequence). The CDR3 DNA reads as TGTGCCAGCAGCGTCGGGGGGACCGCGAACACCGGGGAGCTGTTTTTT. This translates into CASSVGGTANTGELFF.

This clonotype was detected many times. This chain links TRBV25-1 with TRBJ2-4; 8 bases are a match to TRBD2. This CDR3 comprises 20 residues. The germline gives CDR1 MGHDK, CDR2 SYGVNS. V lost 6 bases and J lost 0; bases outside the gene matches: 19. CDR3 bases: TGTGCCAGCAGCAGCCCGCCGGGACTAGGGTGTGGGAAAGCCAAAAACATTCAGTACTTC. This encodes CASSSPPGLGCGKAKNIQYF.